This T cell receptor beta chain was retrieved from a study of spatial heterogeneity in lung cancer. Study-wide background: Beta-chain sequences were consistently detected more often than alpha-chain sequences. There were, on average, more than 9.5 raw-read appearances for each unique TCR and UMI combination.

A note on this clonotype: What it recognizes is unknown.

Germline V gene sequence: CDR1 GTSNPN, CDR2 SVGIG (reference sequence). The CDR3 spans 13 residues. The ends were cut back, 2 bases at V and 5 bases at J, with 12 bases in the middle. The time point is: sample taken at primary tumor resection. No cells were sorted before sequencing. The whole RNA sequenced was extracted from tumor, nontumor lung or frozen PBMC. TCRdb used MiXCR to reprocess the 5' RACE reads, holding one entry per CDR3 protein. The sample consists of approximately 21,000 distinct CDR3 sequences, about 6% of them appearing once. Notes on the study in general: Expanded intratumoral alpha and beta TCR counts tracked tumor mutation counts.

The origin of this receptor is a male donor with early-stage non-small cell lung cancer. The chain recombines TRBV30 with TRBJ1-1; the D is unclear. Sequenced material: lung tumor tissue, taken at surgery. Written as DNA, the CDR3 is TGTGCCTGGAGTTTGGGCGGCGCAACTGAAGCTTTCTTT. Protein product: CAWSLGGATEAFF.